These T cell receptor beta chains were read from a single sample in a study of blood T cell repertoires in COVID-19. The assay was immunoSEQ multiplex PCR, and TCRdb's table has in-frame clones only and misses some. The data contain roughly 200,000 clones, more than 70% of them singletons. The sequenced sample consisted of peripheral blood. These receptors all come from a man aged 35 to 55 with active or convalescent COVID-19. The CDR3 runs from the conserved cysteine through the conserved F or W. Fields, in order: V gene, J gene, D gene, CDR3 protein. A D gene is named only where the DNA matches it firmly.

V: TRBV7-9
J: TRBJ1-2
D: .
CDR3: CASITEEENYGYTF

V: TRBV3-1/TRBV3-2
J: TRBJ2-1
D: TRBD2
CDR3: CASSQLPSRASGYNEQFF

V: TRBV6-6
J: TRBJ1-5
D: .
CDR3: CASSSPRGGNQPQHF

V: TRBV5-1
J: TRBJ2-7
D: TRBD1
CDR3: CASKDRVPSYEQYF

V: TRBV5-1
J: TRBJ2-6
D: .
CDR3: CASSLVSSGANVLTF

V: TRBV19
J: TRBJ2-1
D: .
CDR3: CASSMDTYNEQFF

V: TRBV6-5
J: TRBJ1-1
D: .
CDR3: CASTQTNLNTEAFF

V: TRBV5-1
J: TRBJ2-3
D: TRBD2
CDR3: CASSLNPGLVTDTQYF

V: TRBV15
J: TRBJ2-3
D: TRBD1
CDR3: CATSSRQGVVTDTQYF

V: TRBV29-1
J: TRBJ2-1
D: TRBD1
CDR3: CSVGTGRNEQFF

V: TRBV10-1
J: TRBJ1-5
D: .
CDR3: CASRDTNQPQHF

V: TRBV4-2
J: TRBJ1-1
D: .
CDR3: CASSQDFQGTEAFF

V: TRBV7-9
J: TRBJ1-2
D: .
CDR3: CASSLEVRANYGYTF

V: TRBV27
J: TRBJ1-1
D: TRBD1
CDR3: CASSGDRGRGTEAFF

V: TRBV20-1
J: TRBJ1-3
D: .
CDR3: CSASFHTIAGNTIYF

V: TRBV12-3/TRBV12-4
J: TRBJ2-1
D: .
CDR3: CASRRTQNNEQFF

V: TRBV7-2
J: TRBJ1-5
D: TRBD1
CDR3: CASSLIRDRVSHQPQHF

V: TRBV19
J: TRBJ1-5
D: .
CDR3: CASVKLQGQPQHF

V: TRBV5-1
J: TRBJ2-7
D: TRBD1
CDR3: CASSVDRAYEQYF

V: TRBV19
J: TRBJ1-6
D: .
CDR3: CASSTTQGISGSPLHF

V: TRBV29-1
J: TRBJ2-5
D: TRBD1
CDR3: CSGRQGAQETQYF

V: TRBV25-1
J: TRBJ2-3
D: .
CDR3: CASRGWDTQYF

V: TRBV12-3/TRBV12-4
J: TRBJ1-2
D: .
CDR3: CASRRDKNYGYTF

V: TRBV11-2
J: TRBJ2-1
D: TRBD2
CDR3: CASSPSASGLYNEQFF

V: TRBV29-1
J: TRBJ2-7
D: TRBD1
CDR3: CSVAPRAGQATYEQYF

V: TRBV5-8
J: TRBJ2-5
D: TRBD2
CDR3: CASSLDPTSGGLQETQYF

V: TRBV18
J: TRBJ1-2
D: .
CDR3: CASSLDRIYGYTF

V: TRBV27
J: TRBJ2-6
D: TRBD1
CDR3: CASRRQGASGANVLTF

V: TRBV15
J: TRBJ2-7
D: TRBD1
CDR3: CATSRDRGRDEQYF

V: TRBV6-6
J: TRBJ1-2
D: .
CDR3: CASSYSTGPYGYTF

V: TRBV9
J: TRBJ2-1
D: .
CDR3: CASSVDIGGPGEQFF

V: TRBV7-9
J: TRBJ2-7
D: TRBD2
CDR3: CASSLHTSVFSYEQYF

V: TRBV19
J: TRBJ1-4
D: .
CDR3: CASSISGKEKLFF

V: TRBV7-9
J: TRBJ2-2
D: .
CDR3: CASSFGRDTGELFF

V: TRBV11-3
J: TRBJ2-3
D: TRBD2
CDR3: CASSSRTSGASTDTQYF

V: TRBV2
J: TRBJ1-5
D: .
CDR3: CASSVEDRGQPQHF

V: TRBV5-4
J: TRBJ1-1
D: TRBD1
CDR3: CASSGKTGRNTEAFF

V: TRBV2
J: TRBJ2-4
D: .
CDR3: CASSGTNKNIQYF

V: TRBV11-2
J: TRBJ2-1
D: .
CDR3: CASSLGRGSYNEQFF

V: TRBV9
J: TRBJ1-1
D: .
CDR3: CASSVDSRGSDEAFF

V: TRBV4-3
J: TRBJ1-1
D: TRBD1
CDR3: CASSQSGTGLMNTEAFF

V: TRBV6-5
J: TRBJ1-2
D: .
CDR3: CASTQGTPNGAGYTF

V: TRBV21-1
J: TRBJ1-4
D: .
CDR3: CASSLAGRNEKLFF

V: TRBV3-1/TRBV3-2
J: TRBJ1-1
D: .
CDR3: CASSQGSQGNTEAFF